This entry concerns a single T cell receptor beta chain. Its cognate antigen is unknown. Random hexamers primed reverse transcription of about 0.5 to 1 ug RNA. Each CDR3 protein gets one entry after TCRdb re-called the immunoSEQ multiplex PCR reads with MiXCR. Of about 210,000 distinct CDR3 sequences listed, approximately 94% are singletons. Germline CDR1 DFQATT, CDR2 SNEGSKA (reference sequence). This CDR3 contains 15 residues. V was clipped by 0 bases and J by 6 bases; unmatched bases: 5. The sample is drawn from a study of CD8 T cells in Susac syndrome. Broader study findings: CD4+ T cell repertoires in Susac syndrome lacked clonal expansion.

The specimen was CD4+ T cells from PBMCs. This clonotype originated in a human donor with Susac syndrome. V is TRBV20-1 and J is TRBJ2-1; 10 positions agree with TRBD1. The CDR3 region is CSARDHRDRGNEQFF. DNA for the CDR3: TGCAGTGCTAGAGATCACAGGGACAGGGGCAATGAGCAGTTCTTC.